This T cell receptor (beta chain) was identified during a study of blood T cell repertoires in COVID-19. Study in general: Whether acute or convalescent, the COVID-19 samples came from the United States, Italy and Spain. PBMCs, B-cell-depleted T cells, or T cells were the source of the cDNA or gDNA that made up the material.

Original processing notes: Nucleated cell number was recorded as an estimate derived from reference gene primer amplification. The repertoire was sequenced with immunoSEQ multiplex PCR; TCRdb's copy has only in-frame clones and lacks some. V and J calls and clone size are given by that table; D and trimming were obtained from the DNA. The data hold over 350,000 clones, with approximately 90% observed a single time. The length of the CDR3 is 17 residues. CDR1 is MGHRA, CDR2 YSYEKL, per germline. Unmatched junction bases numbered 17, after V lost 4 bases and J lost 8 bases. The V and J genes are TRBV4-1 and TRBJ1-1; 9 nucleotides align to TRBD1. This TCR derives from a young woman with active or convalescent COVID-19. The sequenced material came from peripheral blood. CDR3 residues: CASSLPIQGAIFEEAFF. As DNA, the CDR3 is TGCGCCAGCAGCCTCCCAATACAGGGGGCGATCTTTGAGGAAGCTTTCTTT.